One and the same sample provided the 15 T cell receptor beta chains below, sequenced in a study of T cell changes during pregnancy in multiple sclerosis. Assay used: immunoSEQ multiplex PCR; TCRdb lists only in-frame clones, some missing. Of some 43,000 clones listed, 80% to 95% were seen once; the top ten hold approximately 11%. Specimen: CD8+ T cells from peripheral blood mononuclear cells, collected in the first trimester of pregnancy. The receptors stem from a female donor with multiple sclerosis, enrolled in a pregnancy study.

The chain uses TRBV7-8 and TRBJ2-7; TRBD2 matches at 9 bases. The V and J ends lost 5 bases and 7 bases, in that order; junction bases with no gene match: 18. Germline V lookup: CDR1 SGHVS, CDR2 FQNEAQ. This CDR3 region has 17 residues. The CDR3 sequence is CASSLPGASGKVYEQYF. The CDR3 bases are TGTGCCAGCAGCCTACCGGGGGCTAGCGGGAAGGTTTATGAGCAGTACTTC.

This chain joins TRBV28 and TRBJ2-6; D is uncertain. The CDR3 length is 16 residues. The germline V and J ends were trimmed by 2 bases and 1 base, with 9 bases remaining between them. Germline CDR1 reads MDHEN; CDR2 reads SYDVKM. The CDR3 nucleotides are TGTGCCAGCAGTTTAGTACTCCCTTCTGGGGCCAACGTCCTGACTTTC. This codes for CASSLVLPSGANVLTF.

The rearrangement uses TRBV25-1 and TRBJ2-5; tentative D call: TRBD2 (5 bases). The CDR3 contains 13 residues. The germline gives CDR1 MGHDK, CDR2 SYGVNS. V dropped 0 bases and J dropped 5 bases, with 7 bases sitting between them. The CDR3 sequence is CASSEYWRETQYF. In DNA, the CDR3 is TGTGCCAGCAGTGAATATTGGAGGGAGACCCAGTACTTC.

CDR3 bases: TGTGCCAGCAGTCCCCGGACAGGGTTGGACACTGAAGCTTTCTTT. It is translated as CASSPRTGLDTEAFF. The chain joins TRBV28 to TRBJ1-1; TRBD1 aligns across 8 bases. CDR3 length: 15 residues. Germline assignment: CDR1 MDHEN and CDR2 SYDVKM. Trimming cost V 5 bases and J 3 bases; bases outside gene matches: 8.

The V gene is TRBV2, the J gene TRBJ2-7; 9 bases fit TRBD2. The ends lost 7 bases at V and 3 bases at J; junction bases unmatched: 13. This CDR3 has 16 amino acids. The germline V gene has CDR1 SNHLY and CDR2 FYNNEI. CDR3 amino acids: CASIPIESSGSYEQYF. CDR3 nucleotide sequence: TGTGCCAGCATCCCCATCGAGAGTAGCGGGAGCTACGAGCAGTACTTC.

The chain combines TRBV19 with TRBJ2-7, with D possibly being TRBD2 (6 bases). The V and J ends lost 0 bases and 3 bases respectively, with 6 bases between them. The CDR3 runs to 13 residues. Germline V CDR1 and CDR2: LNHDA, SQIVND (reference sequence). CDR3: CASSIDGGYEQYF. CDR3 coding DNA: TGTGCCAGTAGTATAGACGGGGGCTACGAGCAGTACTTC.

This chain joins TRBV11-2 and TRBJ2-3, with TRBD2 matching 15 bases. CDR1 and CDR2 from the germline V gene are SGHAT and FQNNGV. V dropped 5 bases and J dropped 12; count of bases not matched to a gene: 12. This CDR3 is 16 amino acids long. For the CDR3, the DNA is TGTGCCAGCAGCAACGGACTAGCGGGGGGGACAGAATCACAGTATTTT. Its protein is CASSNGLAGGTESQYF.

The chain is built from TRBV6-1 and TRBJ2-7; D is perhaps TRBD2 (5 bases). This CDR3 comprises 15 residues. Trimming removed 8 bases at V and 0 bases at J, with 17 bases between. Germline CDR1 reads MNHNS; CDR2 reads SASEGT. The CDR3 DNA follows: TGTGCCAGCTGTATGGATGAGGGAAGCTCCTACGAGCAGTACTTC. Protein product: CASCMDEGSSYEQYF.

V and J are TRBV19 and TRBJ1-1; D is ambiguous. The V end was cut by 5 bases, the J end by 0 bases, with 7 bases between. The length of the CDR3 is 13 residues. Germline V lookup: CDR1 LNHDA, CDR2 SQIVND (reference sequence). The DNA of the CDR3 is TGTGCCAGTAGTGGCGGAGTGAACACTGAAGCTTTCTTT. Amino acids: CASSGGVNTEAFF.

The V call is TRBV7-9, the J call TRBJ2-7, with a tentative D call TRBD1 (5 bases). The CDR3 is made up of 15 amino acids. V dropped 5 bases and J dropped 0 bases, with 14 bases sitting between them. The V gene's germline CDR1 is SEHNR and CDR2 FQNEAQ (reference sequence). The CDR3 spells CASSGRQGSSYEQYF. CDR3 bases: TGTGCCAGCAGCGGACGCCAGGGCAGCTCCTACGAGCAGTACTTC.

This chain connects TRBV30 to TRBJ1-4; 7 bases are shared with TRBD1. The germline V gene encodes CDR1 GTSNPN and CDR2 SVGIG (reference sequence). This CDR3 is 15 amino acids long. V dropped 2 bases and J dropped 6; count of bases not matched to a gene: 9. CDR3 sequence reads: CAWSFDPGQYEKLFF. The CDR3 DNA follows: TGTGCCTGGAGTTTTGACCCGGGACAGTATGAAAAACTGTTTTTT.

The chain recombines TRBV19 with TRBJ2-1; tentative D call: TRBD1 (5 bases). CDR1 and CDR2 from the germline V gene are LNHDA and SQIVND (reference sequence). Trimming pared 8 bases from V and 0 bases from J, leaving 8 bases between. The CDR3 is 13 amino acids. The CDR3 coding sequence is TGTGCCAGTCGCCAGGGCTCCTACAATGAGCAGTTCTTC. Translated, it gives CASRQGSYNEQFF.

The CDR3 loop reads CASSFTRGMNTEAFF. CDR3 nucleotide sequence: TGTGCCAGCAGCTTCACTCGGGGGATGAACACTGAAGCTTTCTTT. The V gene is TRBV7-9, the J gene TRBJ1-1; D is possibly TRBD1 (5 bases). The V end was cut by 3 bases, the J end by 0 bases, with 11 bases between. CDR1 SEHNR and CDR2 FQNEAQ come from the germline V gene (reference sequence). The CDR3 sequence is 15 residues long.

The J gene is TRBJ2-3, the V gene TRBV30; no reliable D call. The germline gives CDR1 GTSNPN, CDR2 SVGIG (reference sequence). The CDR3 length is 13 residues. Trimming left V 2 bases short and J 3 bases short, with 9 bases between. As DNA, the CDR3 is TGTGCCTGGAGTATAGACGGGACAGATACGCAGTATTTT. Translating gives CAWSIDGTDTQYF.

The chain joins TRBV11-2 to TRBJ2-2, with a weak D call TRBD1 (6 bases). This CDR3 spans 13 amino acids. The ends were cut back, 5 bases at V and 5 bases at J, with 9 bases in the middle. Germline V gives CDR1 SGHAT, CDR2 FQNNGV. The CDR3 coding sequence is TGTGCCAGCAGCCCACAGGGTACCGGGGAGCTGTTTTTT. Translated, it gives CASSPQGTGELFF.